This entry is about one TCR beta chain. Its antigen is not identified. The authors amplified TCR beta CDR3 regions from RNA transcripts. Following a first-round RT-PCR that used HTBI primers, a second-round multiplex PCR was carried out. One entry per CDR3 protein, called by TCRdb with MiXCR from the multiplex PCR reads. The sample carries approximately 150,000 distinct CDR3 sequences, roughly two fifths recorded once. The entry originates in a study of Graves' ophthalmopathy and Graves' hyperthyroidism. Certain patients, namely those with other autoimmune diseases, uncontrolled infections, pregnancy or lactation, were excluded. Clinical symptoms, serum thyroxine, TRAb, thyroid ultrasound and orbital computed tomography formed the basis of diagnosis. Germline CDR1 MNHEY, CDR2 SVGAGI. The CDR3 sequence is 15 residues long. Trimming cost V 0 bases and J 5 bases, with 13 bases left between them. General study results and limits: Detected in blood as well were most expanded thyroid clonotypes with frequency above 0.001.

This clonotype was obtained from a man under 40 with Graves' ophthalmopathy. The gene calls are TRBV6-5 and TRBJ2-5, with no clear D. Input material: peripheral blood. The CDR3 coding sequence is TGTGCCAGCAGTTACTCGACGGCGAAGATGGAGACCCAGTACTTC. Amino acids: CASSYSTAKMETQYF.